Listed below are T cell receptor beta chains from one sample, sequenced in a study of STAT5B mutations in CD4+ large granular lymphocyte leukemia. The protocol was immunoSEQ multiplex PCR, while the TCRdb copy is restricted to in-frame clones and leaves out a portion. The sample consists of more than 35,000 clones, 65% to 90% of them appearing once. The source material was CD4+ T cells from blood buffy coats. The origin of the receptors is a human donor in good health. CDR3s include the opening cysteine and the closing phenylalanine or tryptophan. D genes are given only for firm matches. Size tells how often a clone was seen (once, few, many) or the class of an expanded clone, and some rows leave it out.

>NA|TRBJ1-2|NA|TRBV28
CASSSAQPVQGGYGYTF
TGTGCCAGCAGTTCGGCACAACCCGTACAGGGCGGCTATGGCTACACCTTC
>NA|TRBJ2-2|TRBD2|TRBV5-4
CASSLPAGGTGELFF
TGTGCCAGCAGCTTGCCAGCGGGAGGGACCGGGGAGCTGTTTTTT
>NA|TRBJ1-1|TRBD1|TRBV5-4
CASSLGGRQGGLNTEAFF
TGTGCCAGCAGCTTGGGGGGACGACAGGGAGGGCTGAACACTGAAGCTTTCTTT
>NA|TRBJ2-5|TRBD2|TRBV11-3
CASSLEEVAGGGGTQYF
TGTGCCAGCAGCTTAGAGGAGGTGGCGGGAGGAGGCGGGACCCAGTACTTC
>once|TRBJ2-5|TRBD2|TRBV7-7
CASSQRRRLAGYQETQYF
TGTGCTAGCAGCCAAAGAAGGAGACTAGCGGGATACCAAGAGACCCAGTACTTC
>NA|TRBJ1-1|NA|TRBV28
CASSSLQRGMNTEAFF
TGTGCCAGCAGTTCCCTTCAGAGGGGGATGAACACTGAAGCTTTCTTT
>NA|TRBJ2-7|TRBD2|TRBV4-3
CASSQATSGSYEQYF
TGCGCCAGCAGCCAAGCAACTAGCGGGTCCTACGAGCAGTACTTC
>NA|TRBJ2-2|NA|TRBV29-1
CSVEERGFGELFF
TGCAGCGTTGAAGAGAGAGGGTTCGGGGAGCTGTTTTTT
>NA|TRBJ1-2|NA|TRBV12-5
CASGLVSTAGDSGYGYTF
TGTGCTAGTGGTTTGGTATCGACGGCAGGGGATAGCGGCTATGGCTACACCTTC
>few|TRBJ1-4|NA|TRBV30
CAWSIGNGKKLFF
TGTGCCTGGAGTATCGGGAACGGCAAAAAACTGTTTTTT
>NA|TRBJ1-1|TRBD1|TRBV2
CASSELGTADVGAFF
TGTGCCAGCAGTGAACTCGGGACAGCGGACGTGGGGGCTTTCTTT
>NA|TRBJ2-5|NA|TRBV7-6
CASSFQETQYF
TGTGCCAGCAGCTTTCAAGAGACCCAGTACTTC
>once|TRBJ1-5|TRBD1|TRBV19
CASQGAFNQPQHF
TGTGCCAGCCAGGGGGCTTTCAATCAGCCCCAGCATTTT
>NA|TRBJ1-4|NA|TRBV28
CASSRAGGRGEKLFF
TGTGCCAGCAGTCGGGCCGGGGGGCGCGGTGAAAAACTGTTTTTT
>NA|TRBJ2-5|NA|TRBV7-2
CASSLAAQGRGETQYF
TGTGCCAGCAGCTTAGCGGCACAGGGCCGGGGGGAGACCCAGTACTTC
>NA|TRBJ2-7|NA|TRBV28
CASTAGGSYEQYF
TGTGCCAGCACGGCCGGAGGGTCCTACGAGCAGTACTTC
>NA|TRBJ2-7|TRBD1|TRBV9
CASSVTGTAHEQYF
TGTGCCAGCAGCGTCACCGGGACAGCTCACGAGCAGTACTTC
>NA|TRBJ2-1|NA|TRBV28
CASSPRGTASDEQFF
TGTGCCAGCAGTCCGCGGGGCACTGCGAGCGATGAGCAGTTCTTC
>NA|TRBJ2-5|TRBD1|TRBV9
CASSASSGTGAGTQYF
TGTGCCAGCAGCGCTTCCTCCGGGACAGGGGCGGGGACCCAGTACTTC
>NA|TRBJ1-3|NA|TRBV27
CASSPLGEGFSGNTIYF
TGTGCCAGCAGTCCCTTAGGTGAGGGCTTCTCTGGAAACACCATATATTTT